One and the same sample provided the 7 T cell receptor beta chains below, sequenced in a study of vaccination and CD4 T cells after COVID-19. Treatment: roughly nine-day PBMC culture with coronavirus spike peptide pools or control peptides (ViraFEST assay). The Oncomine TCR Beta short-read assay was what sequenced the DNA obtained from cultured CD4+ T cells. TCRdb analysed the PCR reads with MiXCR anew, one entry per CDR3 protein. The sample has approximately 13,000 distinct CDR3 sequences; around 27% are singletons. Antigen specificity for these receptors is unknown. The sample was CD4+ T cells from blood, cultured in vitro, taken before SARS-CoV-2 vaccination. These receptor sequences come from a human donor who received a COVID-19 vaccine.

This clonotype was seen a handful of times. This rearrangement joins TRBV7-2 to TRBJ2-7, with 9 positions matching TRBD2. Germline CDR1 SGHTA, CDR2 FQGNSA. After removal of 5 bases from V and 5 bases from J, the junction contained 16 bases not matched to a gene. This CDR3 comprises 17 residues. CDR3 in amino acids: CASSPPGSAGGHHEQYF. Written as DNA, the CDR3 is TGTGCCAGCAGCCCTCCGGGGAGTGCGGGGGGGCACCACGAGCAGTACTTC.

The sample holds a few counts of this clonotype. The chain carries TRBV20-1 and TRBJ1-1; D is uncertain. There are 12 residues in the CDR3. V gave up 0 bases and J gave up 9 bases, with 11 bases separating them. The germline V gene encodes CDR1 DFQATT and CDR2 SNEGSKA (reference sequence). CDR3: CSARDGEIQAFF. Here the CDR3 DNA reads TGCAGTGCTAGAGATGGGGAAATTCAAGCTTTCTTT.

V gene TRBV7-6 combines with J gene TRBJ2-3, with 11 bases lining up with TRBD2. The V gene's germline CDR1 is SGHVS and CDR2 FNYEAQ. The length of the CDR3 is 16 residues. The ends lost 1 base at V and 4 bases at J; junction bases unmatched: 4. CDR3 coding DNA: TGTGCCAGCAGCTTAGTAGCGGGGGGGCCATCAGATACGCAGTATTTT. Translation gives CASSLVAGGPSDTQYF.

The chain recombines TRBV6-1 with TRBJ1-1; D is undetermined. Trimming removed 6 bases from V and 2 bases from J, with 16 bases in between. The CDR3 totals 15 residues. The germline gives CDR1 MNHNS, CDR2 SASEGT. The CDR3 protein is CASRETGSPNTEAFF. CDR3 sequence (DNA): TGTGCCAGCAGGGAAACCGGGTCACCAAACACTGAAGCTTTCTTT.

Only a few counts were recorded for this clonotype. The rearrangement links TRBV20-1 to TRBJ2-3; TRBD2 aligns across 12 bases. The trim removed 6 bases at V and 4 bases at J, leaving 11 bases unmatched. This CDR3 has 16 residues. The germline gives CDR1 DFQATT, CDR2 SNEGSKA (reference sequence). The CDR3 DNA is TGCAGTGCCCCAAAAATCCGACTAGCGGGGGCAGATACGCAGTATTTT. Encoded protein: CSAPKIRLAGADTQYF.

This sequence joins TRBV18 and TRBJ1-1; D is uncertain. Germline lookup yields CDR1 KGHSH and CDR2 LQKENI. CDR3 length equals 12 residues. V lost 1 base and J 1 base, leaving 1 base between the germline ends. This chain's CDR3 is CASSPQNTEAFF. In DNA form, the CDR3 reads TGTGCCAGCTCACCACAGAACACTGAAGCTTTCTTT.

The sample holds a few counts of this clonotype. The V call is TRBV11-3, the J call TRBJ1-1; a weak D match, TRBD1 (6 bases). Looked up from germline, CDR1 is SGHNT and CDR2 is YENEEA. Trimming pared 4 bases from V and 5 bases from J, leaving 11 bases between. The CDR3 runs 13 residues. The CDR3 sequence: CASSSRGRTEAFF. The CDR3 nucleotides read TGTGCCAGCAGCTCTCGGGGGCGGACTGAAGCTTTCTTT.